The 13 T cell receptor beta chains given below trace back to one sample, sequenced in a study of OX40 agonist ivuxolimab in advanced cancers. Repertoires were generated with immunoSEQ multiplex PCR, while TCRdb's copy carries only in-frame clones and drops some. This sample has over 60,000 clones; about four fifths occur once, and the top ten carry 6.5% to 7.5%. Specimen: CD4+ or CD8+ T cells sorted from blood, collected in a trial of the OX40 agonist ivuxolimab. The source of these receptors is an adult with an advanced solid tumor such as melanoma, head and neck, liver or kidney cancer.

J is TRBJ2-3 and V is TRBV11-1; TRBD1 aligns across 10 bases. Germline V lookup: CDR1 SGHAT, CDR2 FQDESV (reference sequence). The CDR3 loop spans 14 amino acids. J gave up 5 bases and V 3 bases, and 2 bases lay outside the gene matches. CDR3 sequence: CASSFRTGGDTQYF. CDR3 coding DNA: TGTGCCAGCAGCTTTAGGACAGGGGGAGATACGCAGTATTTT.

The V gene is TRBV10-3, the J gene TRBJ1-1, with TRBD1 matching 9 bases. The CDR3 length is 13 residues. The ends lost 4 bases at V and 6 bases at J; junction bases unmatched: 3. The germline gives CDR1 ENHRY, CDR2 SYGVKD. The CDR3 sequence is CAISGQGGAEAFF. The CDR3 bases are TGTGCCATCAGTGGACAGGGGGGCGCTGAAGCTTTCTTT.

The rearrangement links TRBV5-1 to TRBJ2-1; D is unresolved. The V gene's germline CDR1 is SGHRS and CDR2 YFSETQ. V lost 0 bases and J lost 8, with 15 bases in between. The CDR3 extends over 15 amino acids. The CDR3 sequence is CASSLGGVVTDEQFF. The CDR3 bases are TGCGCCAGCAGCTTGGGCGGTGTTGTTACGGATGAGCAGTTCTTC.

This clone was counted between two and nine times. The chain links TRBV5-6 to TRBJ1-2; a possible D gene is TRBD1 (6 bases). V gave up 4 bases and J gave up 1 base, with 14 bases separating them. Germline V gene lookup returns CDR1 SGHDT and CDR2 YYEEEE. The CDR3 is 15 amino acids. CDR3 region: CASSGAGANNYGYTF. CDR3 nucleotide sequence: TGTGCCAGCAGCGGGGCAGGGGCAAATAACTATGGCTACACCTTC.

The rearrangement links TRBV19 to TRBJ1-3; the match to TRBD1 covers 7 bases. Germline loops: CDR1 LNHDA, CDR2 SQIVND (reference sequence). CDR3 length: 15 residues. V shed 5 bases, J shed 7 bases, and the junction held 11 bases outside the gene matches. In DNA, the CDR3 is TGTGCCAGTAGTGGGACAGTAGTGTCGCGGAACACCATATATTTT. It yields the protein CASSGTVVSRNTIYF. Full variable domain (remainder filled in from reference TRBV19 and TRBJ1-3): DGGITQSPKYLFRKEGQNVTLSCEQNLNHDAMYWYRQDPGQGLRLIYYSQIVNDFQKGDIAEGYSVSREKKESFPLTVTSAQKNPTAFYLCASSGTVVSRNTIYFGEGSWLTVV.

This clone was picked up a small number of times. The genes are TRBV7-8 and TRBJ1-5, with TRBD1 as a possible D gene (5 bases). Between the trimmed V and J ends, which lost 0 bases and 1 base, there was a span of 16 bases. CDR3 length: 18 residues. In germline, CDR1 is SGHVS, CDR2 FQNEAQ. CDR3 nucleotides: TGTGCCAGCAGCTTAGCAAGGAGAGGGGTACGGAGCAATCAGCCCCAGCATTTT. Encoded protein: CASSLARRGVRSNQPQHF.

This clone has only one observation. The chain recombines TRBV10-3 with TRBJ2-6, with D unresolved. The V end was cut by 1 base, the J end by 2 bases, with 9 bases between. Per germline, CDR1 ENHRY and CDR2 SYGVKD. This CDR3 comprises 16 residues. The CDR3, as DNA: TGTGCCATCAGTGAGTTAGGGCAGGCTGGGGCCAACGTCCTGACTTTC. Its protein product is CAISELGQAGANVLTF.

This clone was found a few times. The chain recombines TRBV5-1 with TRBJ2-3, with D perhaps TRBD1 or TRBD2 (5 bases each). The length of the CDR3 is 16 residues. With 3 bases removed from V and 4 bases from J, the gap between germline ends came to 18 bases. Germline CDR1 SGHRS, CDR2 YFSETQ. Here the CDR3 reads CASSSRGFLGADTQYF. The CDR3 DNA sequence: TGCGCCAGCAGCTCGAGGGGCTTTTTAGGTGCAGATACGCAGTATTTT. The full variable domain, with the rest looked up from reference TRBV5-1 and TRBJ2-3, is KAGVTQTPRYLIKTRGQQVTLSCSPISGHRSVSWYQQTPGQGLQFLFEYFSETQRNKGNFPGRFSGRQFSNSRSEMNVSTLELGDSALYLCASSSRGFLGADTQYFGPGTRLTVL.

The CDR3 reads CASSIGGRMNTEAFF. The CDR3 DNA reads as TGTGCCAGTAGTATCGGGGGGCGCATGAACACTGAAGCTTTCTTT. The V gene is TRBV19, the J gene TRBJ1-1; TRBD1 might be the D (6 bases). This CDR3 contains 15 residues. Germline V gene lookup returns CDR1 LNHDA and CDR2 SQIVND (reference sequence). V was pared by 3 bases and J by 0 bases, with 11 bases between. Variable domain in full (rest from reference TRBV19 and TRBJ1-1): DGGITQSPKYLFRKEGQNVTLSCEQNLNHDAMYWYRQDPGQGLRLIYYSQIVNDFQKGDIAEGYSVSREKKESFPLTVTSAQKNPTAFYLCASSIGGRMNTEAFFGQGTRLTVV.

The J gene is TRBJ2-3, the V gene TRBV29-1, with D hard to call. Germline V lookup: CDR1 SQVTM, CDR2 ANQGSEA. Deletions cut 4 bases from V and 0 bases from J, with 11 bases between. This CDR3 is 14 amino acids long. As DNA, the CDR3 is TGCAGCGTTGTGCCGGAAAGTAGCACAGATACGCAGTATTTT. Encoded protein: CSVVPESSTDTQYF.

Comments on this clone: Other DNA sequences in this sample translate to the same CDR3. As DNA, the CDR3 is TGTGCCAGCAGTCCAGGACAGGGTGGCGAGCAGTACTTC. It codes for CASSPGQGGEQYF. The chain couples TRBV28 to TRBJ2-5, with TRBD1 matching 8 bases. The J call may be in error: the DNA end matches TRBJ2-7 better. This CDR3 contains 13 residues. Germline CDR1 is MDHEN and CDR2 is SYDVKM.

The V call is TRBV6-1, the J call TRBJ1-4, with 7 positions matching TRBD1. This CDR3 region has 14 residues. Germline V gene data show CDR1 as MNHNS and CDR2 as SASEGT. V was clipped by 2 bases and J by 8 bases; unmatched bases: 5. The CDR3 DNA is TGTGCCAGCAGTGAAAACAGGGGAGGAGAAAAACTGTTTTTT. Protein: CASSENRGGEKLFF.

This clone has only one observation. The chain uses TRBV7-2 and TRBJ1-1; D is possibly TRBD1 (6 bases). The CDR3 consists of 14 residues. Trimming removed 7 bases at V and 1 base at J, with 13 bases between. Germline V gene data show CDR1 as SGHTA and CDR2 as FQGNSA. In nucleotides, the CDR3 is TGTGCCAGCACGGTGGGGGGCGCGAACACTGAAGCTTTCTTT. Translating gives CASTVGGANTEAFF.